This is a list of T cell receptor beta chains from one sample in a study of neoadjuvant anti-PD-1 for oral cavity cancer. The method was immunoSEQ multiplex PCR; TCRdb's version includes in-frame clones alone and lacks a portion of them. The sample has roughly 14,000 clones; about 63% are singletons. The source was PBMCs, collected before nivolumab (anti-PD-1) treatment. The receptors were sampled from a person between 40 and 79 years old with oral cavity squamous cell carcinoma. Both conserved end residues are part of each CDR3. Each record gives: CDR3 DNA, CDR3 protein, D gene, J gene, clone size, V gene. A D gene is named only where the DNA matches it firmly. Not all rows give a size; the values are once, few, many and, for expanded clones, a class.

TGTGCCAGCAGTCAGGACAGCTATGGCTACACCTTC	CASSQDSYGYTF	.	TRBJ1-2	.	TRBV28
TGTGCCAGCAGCTTAGGGAGGACGGCTAACTATGGCTACACCTTC	CASSLGRTANYGYTF	.	TRBJ1-2	.	TRBV7-8
TGTGCCAGCAGTCGGGACTATAATGAAAAACTGTTTTTT	CASSRDYNEKLFF	.	TRBJ1-4	medium-sized	TRBV6-6
TGTGCCAGCACTGGCACGCTTTCAACTAATGAAAAACTGTTTTTT	CASTGTLSTNEKLFF	.	TRBJ1-4	.	TRBV2
TGTGCCAGCAGCTTACCAAACGGGGACATTCAGTACTTC	CASSLPNGDIQYF	.	TRBJ2-4	.	TRBV11-2
TGTGCCAGCAGCAGGGGAGGGGAGAACACTGAAGCTTTCTTT	CASSRGGENTEAFF	.	TRBJ1-1	.	TRBV5-5
TGTGCCAGCAGCCAACTCAGGGGGCCCTTTGGCTACACCTTC	CASSQLRGPFGYTF	TRBD1	TRBJ1-2	.	TRBV5-4
TGTGCCTGGAGTGTGAGGAGAGCAGATACGCAGTATTTT	CAWSVRRADTQYF	.	TRBJ2-3	few	TRBV30
TGTGCCAGCAGTTACGGCAGAGCAACTAATGAAAAACTGTTTTTT	CASSYGRATNEKLFF	.	TRBJ1-4	.	TRBV6-5
TGTGCCAGTAGTCCGACTAGCGGGATTCTCTACGAGCAGTACTTC	CASSPTSGILYEQYF	TRBD2	TRBJ2-7	once	TRBV19
TGTGCCAGCGGCGAGAGGGGGAACACTGAAGCTTTCTTT	CASGERGNTEAFF	.	TRBJ1-1	.	TRBV7-9
TGTGCCAGCAGCTTATTACCCAACGCCGCCGGGGAGCTGTTTTTT	CASSLLPNAAGELFF	.	TRBJ2-2	once	TRBV7-9
TGCAGCGGCATCGGGGGGACTGAAGCTTTCTTT	CSGIGGTEAFF	.	TRBJ1-1	.	TRBV29-1
TGTGCCAGCAGCGCTCCCGACAGGGGAGCTGGTACTAATGAAAAACTGTTTTTT	CASSAPDRGAGTNEKLFF	TRBD1	TRBJ1-4	.	TRBV9
TGCGCCAGCAGCCAAGATTTAGGGCGGGGGACCAGCACAGATACGCAGTATTTT	CASSQDLGRGTSTDTQYF	TRBD2	TRBJ2-3	.	TRBV4-1
TGTGCCAGTAGTATGTACGGGGATCAGCCCCAGCATTTT	CASSMYGDQPQHF	.	TRBJ1-5	.	TRBV19
TGCGCCAGCAGCCTCGGCGGCGGGACCGGTTACACTGAAGCTTTCTTT	CASSLGGGTGYTEAFF	.	TRBJ1-1	.	TRBV4-1
TGTGCCAGCAGCCCGAGGGGGGGCGGCAATCAGCCCCAGCATTTT	CASSPRGGGNQPQHF	.	TRBJ1-5	few	TRBV7-9
TGTGCCAGCAGTCCGGCCCCATTGTTCGATGGCTACACCTTC	CASSPAPLFDGYTF	.	TRBJ1-2	.	TRBV27
TGTGCCAGCAGCGGGGCAAGCACAGATACGCAGTATTTT	CASSGASTDTQYF	.	TRBJ2-3	.	TRBV9
TGTGCCAGCAGAGGAAGTAGTGGCAAGCAGTACTTC	CASRGSSGKQYF	.	TRBJ2-7	few	TRBV2
TGTGCCAGCAGCACCGACAGGACGAATCAGCCCCAGCATTTT	CASSTDRTNQPQHF	.	TRBJ1-5	.	TRBV2
TGTGCCAGCAGTTTACCTGGCGATAGCTCCTACGAGCAGTACTTC	CASSLPGDSSYEQYF	.	TRBJ2-7	once	TRBV28
TGTGCCAGCAGCCAAAACCAAGAGACCCAGTACTTC	CASSQNQETQYF	.	TRBJ2-5	.	TRBV14
TGTGCCAGCACCCGTACCGGGACAGGGGGACCTAGTAATGGCTACACCTTC	CASTRTGTGGPSNGYTF	TRBD1	TRBJ1-2	few	TRBV11-2
TGTGCCAGCAGCTTAGGGGGAGCGCTCAATCAGCCCCAGCATTTT	CASSLGGALNQPQHF	.	TRBJ1-5	.	TRBV11-2
TGTGCCAGCAGCTCCCTCTTCGGACAGACAAACTATGGCTACACCTTC	CASSSLFGQTNYGYTF	.	TRBJ1-2	.	TRBV5-6
TGTGCCAGTAGTGTTTACCGGGACAGCAATCAGCCCCAGCATTTT	CASSVYRDSNQPQHF	.	TRBJ1-5	once	TRBV19
TGTGCCAGCAGCTTAACAGGGAACTCTGGAAACACCATATATTTT	CASSLTGNSGNTIYF	.	TRBJ1-3	once	TRBV11-3
TGCGCCAGCAGCGTTCAGGAGACCCAGTACTTC	CASSVQETQYF	.	TRBJ2-5	.	TRBV5-1
TGCGCCAGCACCCAGGGACTAGTTGAGAGCACAGATACGCAGTATTTT	CASTQGLVESTDTQYF	TRBD2	TRBJ2-3	.	TRBV4-1
TGTGCCAGCCGCCCGGACAGGGGCATAGGAGGCTACACCTTC	CASRPDRGIGGYTF	TRBD1	TRBJ1-2	few	TRBV27
TGTGCCAGTAGCCCCAAGGGAGACACTTATAATGAAAAACTGTTTTTT	CASSPKGDTYNEKLFF	.	TRBJ1-4	.	TRBV19
TGTGCCAGCAGCCAGCTTAGCGGGGGGGCAGATGAGCAGTTCTTC	CASSQLSGGADEQFF	TRBD2	TRBJ2-1	.	TRBV4-2
TGTGCCAGCAGCTCCCCGGGACACCAGAACACCGGGGAGCTGTTTTTT	CASSSPGHQNTGELFF	.	TRBJ2-2	.	TRBV7-9
TGTGCCAGCAGTGACCGGGGACTAGGCACAGATACGCAGTATTTT	CASSDRGLGTDTQYF	TRBD2	TRBJ2-3	.	TRBV6-4
TGTGCCAGCAGTGGAGCGGGAGGGCCTGAGACCCAGTACTTC	CASSGAGGPETQYF	TRBD2	TRBJ2-5	.	TRBV6-1
TGTGCCAGTGGGCCTAGGACATCAACTAATGAAAAACTGTTTTTT	CASGPRTSTNEKLFF	.	TRBJ1-4	.	TRBV19
TGTGCCAGAAGGCGGCCCGGGGAATATGGCTACACCTTC	CARRRPGEYGYTF	.	TRBJ1-2	.	TRBV5-3
TGTGCCAGCAGTGAGGCCCCGGGACAGAAGAACACCGGGGAGCTGTTTTTT	CASSEAPGQKNTGELFF	TRBD1	TRBJ2-2	once	TRBV25-1
TGTGCCAGCACCGTTCGCGGACTAGCGGATTACGAGCAGTACTTC	CASTVRGLADYEQYF	TRBD2	TRBJ2-7	.	TRBV28